The 13 T cell receptor beta chains reported below all come from one sample, sequenced in a study of T cells in Graves' hyperthyroidism and ophthalmopathy. Amplified TCR beta CDR3 regions derived from RNA transcripts. In the first-round RT-PCR of the TCR CDR3, the HTBI primer set was used. TCRdb re-derived calls from the multiplex PCR reads in MiXCR, one entry per CDR3 protein. In the table there are 300,000 to 450,000 distinct CDR3 sequences, 15% of which are singletons. Sequencing was performed on blood. Receptors were obtained from a woman aged 25 to 39 with Graves' hyperthyroidism.

This chain uses TRBV5-1 with TRBJ2-2, with D uncertain. The V gene's germline CDR1 is SGHRS and CDR2 YFSETQ. With 1 base removed from V and 6 bases from J, the gap between germline ends came to 7 bases. This CDR3 contains 13 residues. In DNA form, the CDR3 reads TGCGCCAGCAGCTTGACCCAGGCCGGGGAGCTGTTTTTT. This translates into CASSLTQAGELFF.

This clonotype has only a few counts. This chain uses TRBV4-2 with TRBJ1-5; unclear D gene. Trimming removed 0 bases from V and 7 bases from J, with 13 bases in between. Germline CDR1 reads LGHNA; CDR2 reads YNFKEQ. CDR3 length: 15 amino acids. The CDR3 DNA follows: TGTGCCAGCAGCCAAGACCAAACCACGGGACAGCCCCAGCATTTT. Its protein is CASSQDQTTGQPQHF.

The table lists this clonotype with a few counts. The J gene is TRBJ2-2, the V gene TRBV19, with D perhaps given as TRBD1 or TRBD2 (5 bases each). Per germline, CDR1 LNHDA and CDR2 SQIVND (reference sequence). V was clipped by 1 base and J by 3 bases, with 9 bases between them. The CDR3 sequence is 15 residues long. This CDR3 reads CASSIGEGYTGELFF. DNA for the CDR3: TGTGCCAGTAGTATAGGAGAGGGGTACACCGGGGAGCTGTTTTTT. Supplemented by reference TRBV19 and TRBJ2-2, the full variable domain reads DGGITQSPKYLFRKEGQNVTLSCEQNLNHDAMYWYRQDPGQGLRLIYYSQIVNDFQKGDIAEGYSVSREKKESFPLTVTSAQKNPTAFYLCASSIGEGYTGELFFGEGSRLTVL.

This clonotype was observed at least ten times. The chain links TRBV7-2 to TRBJ2-1, with 12 bases that match TRBD2. Trimming took 5 bases from V and 8 from J; bases not matched to a gene: 7. In germline, CDR1 is SGHTA, CDR2 FQGNSA. The length of the CDR3 is 15 residues. The CDR3 DNA follows: TGTGCCAGCAGCCGACTAGCGGGAGAGGCAGATGAGCAGTTCTTC. Its protein is CASSRLAGEADEQFF.

This clonotype was recorded many times. The chain's CDR3 is CSASRQGGEKLFF. Here the CDR3 DNA reads TGCAGTGCTAGTCGGCAGGGAGGCGAAAAACTGTTTTTT. The V call is TRBV20-1, the J call TRBJ1-4; maybe TRBD1 (5 bases). V was cut by 3 bases and J by 8 bases, with 13 bases left in between. The CDR3 length is 13 residues. CDR1 DFQATT and CDR2 SNEGSKA come from the germline V gene (reference sequence).

This rearrangement joins TRBV5-5 to TRBJ2-7; perhaps TRBD2 as D (7 bases). V was shortened by 4 bases and J by 0 bases, with 17 bases between the two germline ends. CDR3 length: 16 amino acids. Germline-derived CDR1 and CDR2 are SGHKS and YYEKEE (reference sequence). The CDR3 sequence is CASSTRGGSSSYEQYF. The CDR3 bases are TGTGCCAGCAGCACTAGGGGGGGCAGCAGCTCCTACGAGCAGTACTTC.

In this sample, this clonotype turned up many times. The gene calls are TRBV12-3 or TRBV12-4 and TRBJ2-5; 10 positions agree with TRBD2. This CDR3 comprises 18 residues. The trim removed 0 bases at V and 5 bases at J, leaving 12 bases unmatched. The CDR3 coding sequence is TGTGCCAGCAGTTTAGCTGCTACTAGCGGGACCGATAAGGAGACCCAGTACTTC. Its translation: CASSLAATSGTDKETQYF.

The chain uses TRBV29-1 and TRBJ2-7; 7 nucleotides match TRBD1. In germline, CDR1 is SQVTM, CDR2 ANQGSEA. After removal of 1 base from V and 3 bases from J, the junction contained 0 bases not matched to a gene. The CDR3 consists of 12 residues. The CDR3 DNA reads TGCAGCGTTGAAGGGACAGGCTACGAGCAGTACTTC. This gives the protein CSVEGTGYEQYF.

This clonotype was recorded many times. This rearrangement joins TRBV3-1 to TRBJ1-1; 8 nucleotides match TRBD1. Germline values: CDR1 LGHDT, CDR2 YNNKEL (reference sequence). This CDR3 is built from 17 residues. V shed 0 bases, J shed 10 bases, and the junction held 16 bases outside the gene matches. CDR3 protein: CASSQDPIGQGANRAFF. For the CDR3, the DNA is TGTGCCAGCAGCCAAGACCCCATTGGGCAGGGGGCGAATCGAGCTTTCTTT.

At least ten counts were recorded for this clonotype. The chain combines TRBV30 with TRBJ1-5; unclear D gene. Trimming cost V 4 bases and J 0 bases, with 16 bases left between them. The V gene's germline CDR1 is GTSNPN and CDR2 SVGIG (reference sequence). The CDR3 is 16 residues long. CDR3 protein: CAWTAAPAYSNQPQHF. The CDR3 DNA is TGTGCCTGGACCGCCGCCCCAGCCTATAGCAATCAGCCCCAGCATTTT.

V is TRBV29-1 and J is TRBJ2-2; D gene uncertain. CDR1 and CDR2 (germline): SQVTM, ANQGSEA. The V and J ends lost 3 bases and 4 bases respectively, with 9 bases between them. The CDR3 sequence is 13 residues long. The CDR3 here is CSVDNGVTGELFF. The CDR3 region has the DNA TGCAGCGTTGATAATGGAGTCACCGGGGAGCTGTTTTTT.

The chain is built from TRBV7-8 and TRBJ2-7, with 14 nucleotides matching TRBD2. This CDR3 spans 16 amino acids. CDR1 and CDR2 from the germline V gene are SGHVS and FQNEAQ. V was clipped by 2 bases and J by 7 bases; unmatched bases: 7. The CDR3 bases are TGTGCCAGCAGCTTATTAGGGGGACTAGCGGGAGAAGAGCAGTACTTC. This encodes CASSLLGGLAGEEQYF.

This clonotype came up many times. The gene calls are TRBV2 and TRBJ2-7, with TRBD2 matching 10 bases. The trim removed 6 bases at V and 0 bases at J, leaving 11 bases unmatched. There are 17 residues in the CDR3. Germline V CDR1 and CDR2: SNHLY, FYNNEI. The CDR3 region is CASRSLAGVNPSYEQYF. The CDR3 DNA follows: TGTGCCAGCAGGTCGCTAGCGGGAGTCAACCCCTCCTACGAGCAGTACTTC. The complete variable domain, with remaining parts taken from reference TRBV2 and TRBJ2-7, reads EPEVTQTPSHQVTQMGQEVILRCVPISNHLYFYWYRQILGQKVEFLVSFYNNEISEKSEIFDDQFSVERPDGSNFTLKIRSTKLEDSAMYFCASRSLAGVNPSYEQYFGPGTRLTVT.